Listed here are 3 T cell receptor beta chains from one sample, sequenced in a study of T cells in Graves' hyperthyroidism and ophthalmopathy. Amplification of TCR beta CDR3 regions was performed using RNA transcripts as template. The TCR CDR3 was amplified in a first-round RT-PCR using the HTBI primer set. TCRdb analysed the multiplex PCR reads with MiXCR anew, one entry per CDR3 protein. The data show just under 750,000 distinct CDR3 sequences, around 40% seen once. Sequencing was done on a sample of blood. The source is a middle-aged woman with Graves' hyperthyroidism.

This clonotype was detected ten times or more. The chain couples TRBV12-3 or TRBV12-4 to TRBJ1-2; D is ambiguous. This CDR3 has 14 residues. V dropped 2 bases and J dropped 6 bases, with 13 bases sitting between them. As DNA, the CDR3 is TGTGCCAGCAGTTTACTAAGGGAGGAGGATGGCTACACCTTC. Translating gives CASSLLREEDGYTF.

The CDR3 sequence: CASSPLRAFYGYTF. DNA of the CDR3: TGTGCCAGCAGCCCGTTGAGAGCCTTTTATGGCTACACCTTC. This chain joins TRBV11-2 and TRBJ1-2; D is undetermined. The germline gives CDR1 SGHAT, CDR2 FQNNGV. The CDR3 has 14 amino acids. With 5 bases removed from V and 5 bases from J, the gap between germline ends came to 15 bases. The variable domain in full, with the rest retrieved from reference TRBV11-2 and TRBJ1-2, is EAGVAQSPRYKIIEKRQSVAFWCNPISGHATLYWYQQILGQGPKLLIQFQNNGVVDDSQLPKDRFSAERLKGVDSTLKIQPAKLEDSAVYLCASSPLRAFYGYTFGSGTRLTVV.

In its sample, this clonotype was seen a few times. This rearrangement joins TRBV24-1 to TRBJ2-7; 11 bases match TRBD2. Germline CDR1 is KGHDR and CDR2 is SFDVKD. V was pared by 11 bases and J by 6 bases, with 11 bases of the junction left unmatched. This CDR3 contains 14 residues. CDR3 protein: CASSVELAGVEQYF. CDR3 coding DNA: TGTGCCAGCAGCGTAGAACTAGCGGGAGTCGAGCAGTACTTC.